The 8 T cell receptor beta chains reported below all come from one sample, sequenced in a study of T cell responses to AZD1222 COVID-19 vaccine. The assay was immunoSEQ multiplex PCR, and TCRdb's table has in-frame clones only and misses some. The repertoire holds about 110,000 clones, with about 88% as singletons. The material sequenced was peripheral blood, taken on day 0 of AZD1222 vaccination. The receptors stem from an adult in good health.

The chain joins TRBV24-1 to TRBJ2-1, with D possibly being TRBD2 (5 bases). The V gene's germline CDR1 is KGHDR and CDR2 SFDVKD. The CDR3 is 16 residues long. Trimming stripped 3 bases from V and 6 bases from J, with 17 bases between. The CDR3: CATSDLTFGGSNEQFF. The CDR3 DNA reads TGTGCCACCAGTGATCTGACGTTCGGTGGGAGCAATGAGCAGTTCTTC.

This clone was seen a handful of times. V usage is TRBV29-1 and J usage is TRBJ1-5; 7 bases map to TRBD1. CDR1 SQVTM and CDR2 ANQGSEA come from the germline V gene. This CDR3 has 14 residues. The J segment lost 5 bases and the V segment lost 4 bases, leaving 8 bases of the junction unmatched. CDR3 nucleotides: TGCAGCGTTGGGGAGACAGGGCGGGATCAGCCCCAGCATTTT. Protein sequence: CSVGETGRDQPQHF.

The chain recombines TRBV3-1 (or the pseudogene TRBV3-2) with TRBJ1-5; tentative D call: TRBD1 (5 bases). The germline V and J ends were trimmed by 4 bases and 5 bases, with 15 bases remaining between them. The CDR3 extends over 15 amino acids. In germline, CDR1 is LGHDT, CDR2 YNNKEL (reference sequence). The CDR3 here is CASSRGDPAHQPQHF. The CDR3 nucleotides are TGTGCCAGCAGCCGCGGGGACCCGGCCCATCAGCCCCAGCATTTT.

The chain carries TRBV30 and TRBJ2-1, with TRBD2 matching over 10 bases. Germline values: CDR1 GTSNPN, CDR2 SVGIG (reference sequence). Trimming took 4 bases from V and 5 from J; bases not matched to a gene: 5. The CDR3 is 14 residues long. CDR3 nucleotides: TGTGCCTGGAATCTAGCGGGAGTAAACAATGAGCAGTTCTTC. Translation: CAWNLAGVNNEQFF.

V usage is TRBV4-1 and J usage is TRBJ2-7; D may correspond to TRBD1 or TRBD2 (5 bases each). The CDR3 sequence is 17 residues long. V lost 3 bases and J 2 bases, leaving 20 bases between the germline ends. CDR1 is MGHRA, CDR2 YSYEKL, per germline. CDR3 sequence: CASSHSEGVAPTYEQYF. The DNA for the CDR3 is TGCGCCAGCAGCCATTCGGAAGGGGTAGCGCCTACCTACGAGCAGTACTTC.

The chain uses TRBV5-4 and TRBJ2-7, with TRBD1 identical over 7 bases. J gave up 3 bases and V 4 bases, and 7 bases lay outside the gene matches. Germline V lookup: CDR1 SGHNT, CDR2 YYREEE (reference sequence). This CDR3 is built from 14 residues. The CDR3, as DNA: TGTGCCAGCAGCAGACAGGGTGAGGACTACGAGCAGTACTTC. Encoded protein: CASSRQGEDYEQYF.

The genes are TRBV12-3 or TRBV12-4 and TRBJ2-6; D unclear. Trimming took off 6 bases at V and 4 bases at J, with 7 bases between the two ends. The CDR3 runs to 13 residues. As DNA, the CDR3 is TGTGCCAGCAGGAAAGGGGGGGCCAACGTCCTGACTTTC. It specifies CASRKGGANVLTF.

The CDR3 spells CASSLTGTQTYEQYF. The CDR3 nucleotides are TGCGCCAGCAGCTTGACAGGGACCCAAACCTACGAGCAGTACTTC. The chain combines TRBV5-1 with TRBJ2-7, with D possibly TRBD1 on 6 matching bases. Trimming stripped 1 base from V and 2 bases from J, with 13 bases between. CDR3 length equals 15 residues. CDR1 SGHRS and CDR2 YFSETQ come from the germline V gene.